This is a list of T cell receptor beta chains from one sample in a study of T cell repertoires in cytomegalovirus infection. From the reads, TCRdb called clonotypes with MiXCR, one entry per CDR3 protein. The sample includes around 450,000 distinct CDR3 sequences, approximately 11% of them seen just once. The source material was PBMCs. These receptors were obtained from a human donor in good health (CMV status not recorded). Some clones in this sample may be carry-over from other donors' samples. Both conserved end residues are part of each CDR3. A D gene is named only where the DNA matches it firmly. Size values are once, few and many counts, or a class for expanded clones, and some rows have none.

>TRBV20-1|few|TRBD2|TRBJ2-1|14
TGCAGTGCTAGTAGCGGGGCGCGGAGGTATGAGCAGTTCTTC
CSASSGARRYEQFF
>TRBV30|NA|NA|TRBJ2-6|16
TGTGCCTGGAGTGAGGAGGCGTTCTCTGGGGCCAACGTCCTGACTTTC
CAWSEEAFSGANVLTF
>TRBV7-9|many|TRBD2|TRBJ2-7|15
TGTGCCAGCAGCGGGGGGACTAGCGGGGTCTACGAGCAGTACTTC
CASSGGTSGVYEQYF
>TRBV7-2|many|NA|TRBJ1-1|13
TGTGCCAGCAGCTCCGACCCTAACACTGAAGCTTTCTTT
CASSSDPNTEAFF
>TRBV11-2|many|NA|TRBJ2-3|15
TGTGCCAGCAGCTTACCGGGCCTGAGCGCAGATACGCAGTATTTT
CASSLPGLSADTQYF
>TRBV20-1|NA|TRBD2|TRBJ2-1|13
TGCAGTGCTCCCGGACTAGCGGGGGTTGAGCAGTTCTTC
CSAPGLAGVEQFF
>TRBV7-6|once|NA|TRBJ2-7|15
TGTGCCAGCAGCACCCATGGACAGATCTCCTACGAGCAGTACTTC
CASSTHGQISYEQYF
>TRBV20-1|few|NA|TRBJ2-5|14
TGCAGTGCTAGGCCCGGTGCGGGCGCAGAGACCCAGTACTTC
CSARPGAGAETQYF
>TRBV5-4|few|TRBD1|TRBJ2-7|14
TGTGCCAGCAGCAAAACAGGGGACTCCTACGAGCAGTACTTC
CASSKTGDSYEQYF
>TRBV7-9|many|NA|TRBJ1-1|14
TGTGCCAGCAGCTTAGGGGTATCGAACACTGAAGCTTTCTTT
CASSLGVSNTEAFF
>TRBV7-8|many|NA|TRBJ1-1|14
TGTGCCAGCAGCTTTGAAAGATTTGACACTGAAGCTTTCTTT
CASSFERFDTEAFF
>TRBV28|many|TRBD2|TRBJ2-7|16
TGTGCCAGCAGTTTCGGGGGGGGGACATACTCCTACGAGCAGTACTTC
CASSFGGGTYSYEQYF
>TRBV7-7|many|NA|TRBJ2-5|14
TGTGCCAGCAGCGCCTTACAGGGGAGGGAGACCCAGTACTTC
CASSALQGRETQYF
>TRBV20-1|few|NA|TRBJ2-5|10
TGCAGTGCTAGAGAAGGGACCCAGTACTTC
CSAREGTQYF
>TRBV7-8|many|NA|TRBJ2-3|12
TGTGCCAGCAGCTTAATGCCAGATACGCAGTATTTT
CASSLMPDTQYF
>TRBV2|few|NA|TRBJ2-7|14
TGTGCCAGCAGTGATTTGGGGAACTCCTACGAGCAGTACTTC
CASSDLGNSYEQYF
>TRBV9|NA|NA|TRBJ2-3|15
TGTGCCAGCAGCGCGTCTGGACAGAACACAGATACGCAGTATTTT
CASSASGQNTDTQYF
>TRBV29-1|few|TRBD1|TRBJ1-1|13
TGCAGCCCTTCGGACAGGCCGAACACTGAAGCTTTCTTT
CSPSDRPNTEAFF
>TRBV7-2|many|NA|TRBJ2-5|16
TGTGCCAGCAGCTTGGCACTAGCCTCGGGGGCAGAGACCCAGTACTTC
CASSLALASGAETQYF
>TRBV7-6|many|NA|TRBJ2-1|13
TGTGCCAGCAGCTTAGTACCGCCCAATGAGCAGTTCTTC
CASSLVPPNEQFF
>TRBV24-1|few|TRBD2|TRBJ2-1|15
TGTGCCACCAGTGATTCGACTAGCGGGAATGGTATGAAGTTCTTC
CATSDSTSGNGMKFF
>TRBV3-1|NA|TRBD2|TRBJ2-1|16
TGTGCCAGCAGCCATCCTCTAGCGGGAGAGTACAATGAGCAGTTCTTC
CASSHPLAGEYNEQFF
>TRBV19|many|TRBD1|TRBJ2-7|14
TGTGCCAGTAGTTCAGGACAGGGGGCAGCCGAGCAGTACTTC
CASSSGQGAAEQYF
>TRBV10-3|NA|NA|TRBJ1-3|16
TGTGCCATCAGTGAAATTTACAGCACCTCGGGAAACACCATATATTTT
CAISEIYSTSGNTIYF
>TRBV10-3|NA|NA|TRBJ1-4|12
TGTGCCATCAGTGGAGGCGATGAAAAACTGTTTTTT
CAISGGDEKLFF
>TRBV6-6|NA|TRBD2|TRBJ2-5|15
TGTGCCACCAAAGTGGGACTAGCGATATCAGAGACCCAGTACTTC
CATKVGLAISETQYF
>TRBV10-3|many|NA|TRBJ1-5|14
TGTGCCATCAAAGGAGAGGCGAGAAATCAGCCCCAGCATTTT
CAIKGEARNQPQHF
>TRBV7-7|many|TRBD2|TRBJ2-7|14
TGTGCTAGCAGCCCATCGGGGGGATCCGACGAGCAGTACTTC
CASSPSGGSDEQYF
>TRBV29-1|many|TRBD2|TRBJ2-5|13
TGCAGCGGGACTAGCGGGTTCCAAGAGACCCAGTACTTC
CSGTSGFQETQYF
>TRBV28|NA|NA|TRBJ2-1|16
TGTGCCAGCGGACGGGGCGGAAGCGGTTCCTACAATGAGCAGTTCTTC
CASGRGGSGSYNEQFF
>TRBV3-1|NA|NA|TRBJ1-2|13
TGTGCCAGCAGTCTCGATCCGGGATATGGCTACACCTTC
CASSLDPGYGYTF
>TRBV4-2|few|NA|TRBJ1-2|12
TGTGCCAGCAGCCAAGATGGCGGGACCCTAACCTTC
CASSQDGGTLTF
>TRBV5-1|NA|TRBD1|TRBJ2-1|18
TGCGCCAGCAGCTTGGACTCCTCCGCGGGACAGGGGGCACGGGAGCAGTTCTTC
CASSLDSSAGQGAREQFF
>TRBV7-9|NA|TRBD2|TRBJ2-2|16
TGTGCCAGCAGCTTCCCTAGCGGGGAAACTACCGGGGAGCTGTTTTTT
CASSFPSGETTGELFF
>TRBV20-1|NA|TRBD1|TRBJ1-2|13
TGCAGTGCTGGACAGGGCCGGAACTATGGCTACACCTTC
CSAGQGRNYGYTF
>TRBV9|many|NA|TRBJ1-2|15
TGTGCCAGCAGCGTAGCGGTTACAACTAACTATGGCTACACCTTC
CASSVAVTTNYGYTF
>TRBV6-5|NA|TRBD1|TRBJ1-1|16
TGTGCCAGCAGCCGGGGACAGGCAAATCTGAACACTGAAGCTTTCTTT
CASSRGQANLNTEAFF
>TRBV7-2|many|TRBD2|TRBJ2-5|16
TGTGCCAGCAGCTTAACCGTAGCGGGAGTACAAGAGACCCAGTACTTC
CASSLTVAGVQETQYF
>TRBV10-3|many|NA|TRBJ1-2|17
TGTGCCATCAGTGAGTCACCGCAGGTCCTTCCAAACTATGGCTACACCTTC
CAISESPQVLPNYGYTF
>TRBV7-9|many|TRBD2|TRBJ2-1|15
TGTGCCAGCAGCTCCGGCGGGGGACCCTACAATGAGCAGTTCTTC
CASSSGGGPYNEQFF
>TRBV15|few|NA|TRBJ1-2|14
TGTGCCACCTCGCTTATAGGCAGGGACTATGGCTACACCTTC
CATSLIGRDYGYTF
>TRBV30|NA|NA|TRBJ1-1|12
TGTGCCTGGAGCCCGGGTAACACTGAAGCTTTCTTT
CAWSPGNTEAFF
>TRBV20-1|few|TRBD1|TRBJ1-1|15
TGCAGTGCTAGTGACCCGGGACAGTTGAACACTGAAGCTTTCTTT
CSASDPGQLNTEAFF
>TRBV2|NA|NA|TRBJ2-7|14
TGTGCCAGCAGTGCCCGGGGAGAAGGCTACGAGCAGTACTTC
CASSARGEGYEQYF
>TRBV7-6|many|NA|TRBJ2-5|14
TGTGCCAGCAGCACTATGGGAGGGGGAGAGACCCAGTACTTC
CASSTMGGGETQYF
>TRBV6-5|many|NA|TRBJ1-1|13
TGTGCCAGCAAGGATGGAGGGGGAACTGAAGCTTTCTTT
CASKDGGGTEAFF
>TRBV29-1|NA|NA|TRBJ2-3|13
TGCAGCGTTGTAAGGGCTAGCACAGATACGCAGTATTTT
CSVVRASTDTQYF
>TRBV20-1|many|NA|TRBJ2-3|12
TGCAGTGCTAGCGGGAGCTCAGATACGCAGTATTTT
CSASGSSDTQYF
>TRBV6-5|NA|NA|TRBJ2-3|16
TGTGCCAGCAGCCACCGGGGACATTTCTTAAGAGATACGCAGTATTTT
CASSHRGHFLRDTQYF
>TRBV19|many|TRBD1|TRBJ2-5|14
TGTGCCAGTAGTGAAACAGGGGTCCAAGAGACCCAGTACTTC
CASSETGVQETQYF